This T cell receptor beta chain was identified during a study of T cells after yellow fever vaccination. Study overall: It was SMART-Seq v4 Ultra Low Input that prepared the fractions with low cell numbers.

The TCR cDNA carried a universal primer site and UMIs from 5'RACE template switching. MiXCR, run by TCRdb on the 5' RACE reads, gives a single entry per CDR3 protein. The sample contains about 320,000 distinct CDR3 sequences, roughly 10% of which appear only once. This clonotype was counted only a few times. Germline V lookup: CDR1 SGHKS, CDR2 YYEKEE (reference sequence). The CDR3 has 18 amino acids. J lost 2 bases, V lost 7 bases, and 18 bases had no gene match. Sequenced material: CD4+ T cells sorted from PBMCs, taken 45 days after the yellow fever booster vaccination. This receptor was identified in a young man who received the YFV17D yellow fever vaccine. This sequence joins TRBV5-5 and TRBJ1-1; 9 bases match TRBD1. CDR3 bases: TGTGCCAGCCCCGGGACAGGGCCCCGGTCGGCTACCAACACTGAAGCTTTCTTT. This codes for CASPGTGPRSATNTEAFF. Supplemented by reference TRBV5-5 and TRBJ1-1, the full variable domain reads DAGVTQSPTHLIKTRGQQVTLRCSPISGHKSVSWYQQVLGQGPQFIFQYYEKEERGRGNFPDRFSARQFPNYSSELNVNALLLGDSALYLCASPGTGPRSATNTEAFFGQGTRLTVV.